A single sample gave rise to the 4 T cell receptor beta chains below, sequenced in a study of siplizumab effects on memory and regulatory T cells. Assay: immunoSEQ multiplex PCR; the TCRdb copy retains only in-frame clones and omits some. The table has about 100,000 clones, around 92% seen once. Sequencing input: CD4+ T cells sorted from blood. Source of these receptors: a human donor in good health.

The sample holds one count of this clone. The chain has TRBV5-1 and TRBJ2-1; 11 bases are shared with TRBD2. Germline assignment: CDR1 SGHRS and CDR2 YFSETQ. V lost 5 bases, J lost 8 bases, and 12 bases stayed unmatched. There are 16 residues in the CDR3. This chain's CDR3 is CASRQLAGEVLDEQFF. CDR3 nucleotides: TGCGCCAGCAGGCAACTAGCGGGGGAAGTGTTGGATGAGCAGTTCTTC.

This sequence joins TRBV5-1 and TRBJ2-7; 7 nucleotides align to TRBD1. The length of the CDR3 is 17 residues. CDR1 is SGHRS and CDR2 is YFSETQ in the germline V gene. Trimming cost V 4 bases and J 5 bases; bases outside gene matches: 18. The CDR3 DNA reads TGCGCCAGCAGCCTCCCTGTGGGGCGGACAGGACTTGACGAGCAGTACTTC. Its protein product is CASSLPVGRTGLDEQYF.

This chain links TRBV7-2 with TRBJ2-5; D unresolved. The CDR3 runs to 15 residues. Deletions cut 2 bases from V and 2 bases from J, with 12 bases between. Germline V gene data show CDR1 as SGHTA and CDR2 as FQGNSA. This CDR3 reads CASSLMLTAQETQYF. In DNA form, the CDR3 reads TGTGCCAGCAGCTTAATGCTAACTGCTCAAGAGACCCAGTACTTC.

This chain joins TRBV7-9 and TRBJ1-1, with 8 bases fitting TRBD1. The CDR3 runs to 16 residues. The V gene's germline CDR1 is SEHNR and CDR2 FQNEAQ (reference sequence). Trimming at V came to 5 bases and at J to 5 bases, leaving 13 bases not matched to a gene. The CDR3 DNA reads as TGTGCCAGCAGCACAAAAGGCCAGGGGGCGGATACTGAAGCTTTCTTT. Its protein is CASSTKGQGADTEAFF.